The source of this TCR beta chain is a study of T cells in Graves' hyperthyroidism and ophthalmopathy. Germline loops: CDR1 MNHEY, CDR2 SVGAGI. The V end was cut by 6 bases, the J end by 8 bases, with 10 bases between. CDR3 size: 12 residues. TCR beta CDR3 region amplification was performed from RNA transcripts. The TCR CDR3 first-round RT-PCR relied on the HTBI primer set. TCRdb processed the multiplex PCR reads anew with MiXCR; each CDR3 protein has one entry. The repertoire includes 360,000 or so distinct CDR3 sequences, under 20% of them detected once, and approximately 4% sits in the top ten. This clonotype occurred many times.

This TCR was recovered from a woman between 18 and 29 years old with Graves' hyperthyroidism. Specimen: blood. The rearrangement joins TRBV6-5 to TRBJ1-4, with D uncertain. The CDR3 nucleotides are TGTGCCAGCAGACCAGACGTCGAAAAACTGTTTTTT. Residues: CASRPDVEKLFF.